Described below is a single T cell receptor beta chain sequence and its context. Its antigen is not known. The unexposed donors gave CD4+ T cells in about 2010-2019, prior to COVID-19. After less than 11 days of culture, CD4+ T cells were isolated. Unexposed-donor CD4+ T cells were probed with SARS-CoV-2 S/N and four cold-coronavirus spikes, cells permitting. On days 3 and 7, cultures got half fresh IL-2 medium. The entry originates in a study of CD4 T cells in relation to SARS-CoV-2 and coronaviruses. Across the whole study: Controls used an HIV-1 Nef peptide pool or no peptide.

Profiling relied on immunoSEQ multiplex PCR, and the TCRdb table lists in-frame clones only, not all of them. The sample holds about 19,000 clones, about three quarters seen once. General study points: SARS-CoV-2-driven expansion was significantly weaker in crossreactive than monoreactive clones.

The sequence came from a human donor in good health. Sequenced sample: CD4+ T cells from PBMCs, cultured in vitro.

The CDR3 loop reads CASSLPGTSEAFF. The CDR3 DNA follows: TGTGCCAGCAGTTTACCAGGAACGTCTGAAGCTTTCTTT. The J gene is TRBJ1-1, the V gene TRBV27, with D unclear. The length of the CDR3 is 13 residues. Trimming shortened V by 2 bases and J by 6 bases, and 10 bases separated the two germline ends. Germline V gene data show CDR1 as MNHEY and CDR2 as SMNVEV (reference sequence).